The rows below give T cell receptor beta chains drawn from one sample of a study of blood T cells in healthy people across ages. TCRdb re-analysed the 5' RACE reads in MiXCR, keeping a single row per CDR3 protein. In the table there are 2 million or so distinct CDR3 sequences, around half of which are singletons. Sequencing was done on a sample of blood. The receptors stem from a woman aged 40 to 55 in good health. Each CDR3 is given without its conserved first and last residue. The order of the fields is CDR3 length, J gene, V gene, CDR3 protein.

>12|TRBJ1-1|TRBV27
ASSLSGTNTEAF
>14|TRBJ2-1|TRBV4-1
ASSRRDRSSYNEQF
>15|TRBJ2-3|TRBV3-1
ASSPPPGRTSTDTQY
>9|TRBJ1-4|TRBV6-6
ASSPPPGLF
>13|TRBJ2-3|TRBV3-1
ASSHSGGDRDTQY
>13|TRBJ2-5|TRBV3-1
ASSQDFSGKETQY
>12|TRBJ2-1|TRBV12-3/TRBV12-4
ASTSGGAFNEQF
>14|TRBJ2-5|TRBV4-2
ASSQAGTSGPATQY
>13|TRBJ2-6|TRBV28
ASSLTLPGANVLT
>18|TRBJ2-4|TRBV18
ASSPPASGGTLIAKNIQY
>13|TRBJ2-3|TRBV28
ASTDAGKGTDTQY
>14|.|TRBV9
ASSSSRANSYNEQY
>12|TRBJ1-1|TRBV28
ASRPLGENTEAF
>12|TRBJ2-5|TRBV3-1
ASRYGGAGETQY
>12|TRBJ2-7|TRBV20-1
SALLAGGAYEQY
>13|TRBJ1-5|TRBV28
ASSLIGTDNQPQH
>12|TRBJ2-7|TRBV11-2
ASSLPGIPYEQY
>16|TRBJ2-6|TRBV29-1
SVEGASDMAPVANVLT
>15|TRBJ2-6|TRBV2
ASRDGRSISGANVLT
>14|TRBJ2-3|TRBV28
ASIPGADLSTDTQY
>12|TRBJ2-1|TRBV6-5
ASSREKNSNEQF
>14|TRBJ2-1|TRBV3-1
ASSQEGTGNYNEQF
>15|TRBJ2-1|TRBV7-2
ASSYTRTSGVHNEQF
>14|TRBJ2-5|TRBV10-1
ASSDRGTGKGRTQY
>13|TRBJ1-5|TRBV20-1
SARVPGRNNQPQH
>12|TRBJ2-5|TRBV6-5
ATRPGTGGETQY
>14|TRBJ1-4|TRBV15
ATSRERDTANEKLF